This entry concerns a single T cell receptor (beta chain). Antigen specificity is unknown. Germline CDR1 is MGHRA and CDR2 is YSYEKL. The CDR3 has 14 amino acids. Trimming took 0 bases from V and 1 from J, leaving 5 bases between them. This sample is drawn from a study of cytomegalovirus exposure and HLA in healthy donors. Study-level points and caveats: Most of the TCR beta V segments (in an earlier analysis) were productive either about 87% or about 30% of the time. In presence/absence analyses, roughly uniform sequencing depth across donors was assumed. Confirmation in vitro established that a few CMV-associated chains were specific for CMV antigens.

PCR employed 60 Vbeta and 13 Jbeta primers. This table comes from immunoSEQ multiplex PCR, and its TCRdb copy is limited to in-frame clones, with some not included. Here the sample spans roughly 97,000 clones, around 80% being singletons. Sequencing input: PBMCs. The clonotype was recovered from a woman aged 40 to 55 in good health and CMV-seronegative. The chain links TRBV4-1 to TRBJ2-3; D is unclear. As DNA, the CDR3 is TGCGCCAGCAGCCAAGATACGGGCACAGATACGCAGTATTTT. Protein: CASSQDTGTDTQYF.